This TCR beta chain was sequenced for a study of regulatory dendritic cells for organ transplantation (dated 2017 in TCRdb). Background on the whole study: TCRbeta repertoires were sequenced from sorted naive and memory CD4+ and CD8+ T cells before and after allostimulation with regulatory or mature dendritic cells.

FACS was used to sort CD4+ or CD8+ cells into naive T cells (CD45RA+) and memory T cells (CD45RO+). The T cells used for TCR sequencing were obtained from two healthy control subjects. Sorted T cell subsets that were not stimulated were used as baseline controls for the mixed lymphocyte reactions. The Qiagen DNeasy Blood & Tissue Kit was used for extraction of genomic DNA. About this clone itself: The antigen it recognizes is unknown. There are no base qualities to consult, and no much larger clone falls within one base.

Study-wide findings and limitations: The authors pointed out considerable heterogeneity between individuals in the alloreactive memory CD8+ T cell pool, and only two subjects were sequenced. In both subjects, allostimulation led to expansion of memory CD8+ clones, although regulatory dendritic cells appeared to cause more limited expansion than mature dendritic cells did. Among the resting subsets, the most alloreactive TCR clonotypes were found in memory CD8+ T cells. Repertoires were highly diverse in naive CD4+ and CD8+ T cells, less diverse in memory cells, and most oligoclonal in memory CD8+ cells.

TCRbeta CDR3 regions were amplified by multiplexed two-step PCR using Vbeta-specific forward primers and Jbeta-specific reverse primers. TCRbeta libraries were sequenced on an Illumina instrument through the immunoSEQ service. From the authors' description of their analysis: V, D and J genes were assigned using IMGT annotation, and counts were corrected for multiplex PCR bias using synthetic CDR3 analogues. In the immunoSEQ Analyzer, repertoire clonality was calculated as one minus normalized Shannon entropy. Clonal expansion was defined by Fisher's exact test with Benjamini-Hochberg false discovery rate control, using two-tailed P<0.01. TCRdb limited this immuneACCESS table to in-frame rearrangements with V and J called. A share of clones is missing; checked studies link under half to unresolved V genes, and the rest is unexplained. D and trimming come from the DNA, and the V and J calls and clone size come from that table. This sample lists about 34,000 clones; approximately 91% were detected once. The ten largest clones capture under 0.075% of the sample.

The germline V gene (reference sequence) yields GTSNPN for CDR1 and SVGIG for CDR2. Its CDR3 holds 11 amino acids, cysteine through phenylalanine. The CDR3 DNA has 33 bases and is translated from base 1. The trim is 3 bases for V and 4 bases for J, with a gap of 4 bases between the germline ends. The sample consisted of naive CD4+ T cells from blood. What this sample's cell subset or site label stands for: CD45RA+ naive T cells. The TCR was taken from a human donor in good health. The chain is encoded by TRBV30 joined to TRBJ1-3; confidence is insufficient to name the D gene. The DNA sequence is as follows: TGTGCCTGGAGGACGGGAAACACCATATATTTT. Translated, it reads CAWRTGNTIYF.